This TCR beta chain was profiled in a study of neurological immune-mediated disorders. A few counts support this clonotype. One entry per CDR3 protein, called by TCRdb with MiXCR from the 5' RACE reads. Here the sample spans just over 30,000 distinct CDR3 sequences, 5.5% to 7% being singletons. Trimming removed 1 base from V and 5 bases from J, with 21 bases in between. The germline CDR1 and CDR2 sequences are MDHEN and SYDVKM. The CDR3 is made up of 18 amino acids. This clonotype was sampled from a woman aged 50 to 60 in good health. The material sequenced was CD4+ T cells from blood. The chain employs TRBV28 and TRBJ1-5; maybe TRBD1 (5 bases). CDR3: CASSLSGGLGSIDQPQHF. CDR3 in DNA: TGTGCCAGCAGTTTATCGGGGGGTCTAGGGTCGATTGATCAGCCCCAGCATTTT.